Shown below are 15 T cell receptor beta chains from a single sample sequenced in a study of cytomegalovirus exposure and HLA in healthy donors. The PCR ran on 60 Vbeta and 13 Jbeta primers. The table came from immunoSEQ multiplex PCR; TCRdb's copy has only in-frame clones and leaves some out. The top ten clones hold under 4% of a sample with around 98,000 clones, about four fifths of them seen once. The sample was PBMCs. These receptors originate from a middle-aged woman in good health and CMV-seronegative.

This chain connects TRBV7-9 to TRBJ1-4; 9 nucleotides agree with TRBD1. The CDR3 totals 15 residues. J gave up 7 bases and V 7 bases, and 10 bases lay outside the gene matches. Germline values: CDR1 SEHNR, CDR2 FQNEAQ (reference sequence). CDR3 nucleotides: TGTGCCAGCATTTCCTACAGGGGGCGGAGTGAAAAACTGTTTTTT. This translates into CASISYRGRSEKLFF. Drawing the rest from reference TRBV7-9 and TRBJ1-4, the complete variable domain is DTGVSQNPRHKITKRGQNVTFRCDPISEHNRLYWYRQTLGQGPEFLTYFQNEAQLEKSRLLSDRFSAERPKGSFSTLEIQRTEQGDSAMYLCASISYRGRSEKLFFGSGTQLSVL.

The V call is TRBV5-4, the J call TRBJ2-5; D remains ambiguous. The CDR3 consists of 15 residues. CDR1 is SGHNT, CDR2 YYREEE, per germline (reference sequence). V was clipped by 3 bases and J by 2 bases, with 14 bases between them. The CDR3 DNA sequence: TGTGCCAGCAGCTCTGATTTGGCGGTACAAGAGACCCAGTACTTC. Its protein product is CASSSDLAVQETQYF.

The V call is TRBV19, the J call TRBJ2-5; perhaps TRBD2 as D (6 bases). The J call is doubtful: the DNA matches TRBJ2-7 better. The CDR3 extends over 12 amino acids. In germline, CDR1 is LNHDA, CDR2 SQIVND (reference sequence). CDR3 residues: CANLGGIYEQYF. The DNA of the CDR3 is TGTGCCAATTTGGGGGGTATCTACGAGCAGTACTTC.

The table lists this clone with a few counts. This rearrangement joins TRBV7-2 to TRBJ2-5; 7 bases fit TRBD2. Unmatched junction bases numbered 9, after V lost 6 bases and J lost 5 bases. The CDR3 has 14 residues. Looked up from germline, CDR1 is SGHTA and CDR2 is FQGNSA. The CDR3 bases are TGTGCCAGCAGAACACCTGGGACTATTGAGACCCAGTACTTC. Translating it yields CASRTPGTIETQYF.

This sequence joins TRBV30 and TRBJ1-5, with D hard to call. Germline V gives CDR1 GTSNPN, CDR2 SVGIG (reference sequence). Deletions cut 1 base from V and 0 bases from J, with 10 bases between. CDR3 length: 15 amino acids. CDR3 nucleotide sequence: TGTGCCTGGAGTGGGGGAGGCGGTAGCAATCAGCCCCAGCATTTT. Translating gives CAWSGGGGSNQPQHF.

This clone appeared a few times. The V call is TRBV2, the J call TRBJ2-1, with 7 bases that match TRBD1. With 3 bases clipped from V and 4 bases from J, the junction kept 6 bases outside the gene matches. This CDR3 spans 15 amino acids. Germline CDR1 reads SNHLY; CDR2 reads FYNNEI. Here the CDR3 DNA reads TGTGCCAGCAGTGAGGCGACAGGGAAGTACAATGAGCAGTTCTTC. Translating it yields CASSEATGKYNEQFF.

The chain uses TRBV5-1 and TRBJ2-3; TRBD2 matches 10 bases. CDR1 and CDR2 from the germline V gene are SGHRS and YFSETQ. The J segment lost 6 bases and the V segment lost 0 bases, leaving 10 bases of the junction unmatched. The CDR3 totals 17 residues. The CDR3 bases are TGCGCCAGCAGCTTGGAGTCCAGCGGGGGGGCCGCGGATACGCAGTATTTT. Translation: CASSLESSGGAADTQYF.

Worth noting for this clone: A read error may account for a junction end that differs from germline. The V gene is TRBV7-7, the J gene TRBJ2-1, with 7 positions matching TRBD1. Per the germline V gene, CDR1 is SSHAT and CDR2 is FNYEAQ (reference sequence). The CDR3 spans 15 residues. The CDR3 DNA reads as TGTGCTAGCAGCCCAACGACAGGGACGATAAATGAGCAGTTCTTC. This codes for CASSPTTGTINEQFF.

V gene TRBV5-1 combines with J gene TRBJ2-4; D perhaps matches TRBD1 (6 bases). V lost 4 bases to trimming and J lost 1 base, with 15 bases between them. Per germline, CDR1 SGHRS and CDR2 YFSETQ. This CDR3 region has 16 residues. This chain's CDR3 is CASSANTQGAKNIQYF. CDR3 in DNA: TGCGCCAGCAGCGCTAACACGCAGGGGGCCAAAAACATTCAGTACTTC.

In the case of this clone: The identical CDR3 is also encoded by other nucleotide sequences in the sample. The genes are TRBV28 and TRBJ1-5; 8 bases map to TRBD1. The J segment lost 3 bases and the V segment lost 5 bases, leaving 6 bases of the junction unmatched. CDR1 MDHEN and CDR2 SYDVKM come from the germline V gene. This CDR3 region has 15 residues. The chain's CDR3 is CASSPRTGLNQPQHF. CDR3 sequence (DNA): TGTGCCAGCAGTCCACGGACAGGGCTCAATCAGCCCCAGCATTTT.

The CDR3 is CASSVGSSGGVYEQYF. In nucleotides, the CDR3 is TGTGCCAGCAGCGTAGGAAGCAGCGGGGGCGTCTACGAGCAGTACTTC. The rearrangement links TRBV9 to TRBJ2-7; 8 bases are a match to TRBD2. J lost 3 bases, V lost 0 bases, and 8 bases had no gene match. Germline-derived CDR1 and CDR2 are SGDLS and YYNGEE. The CDR3 spans 16 residues. The variable domain in full, completed from reference TRBV9 and TRBJ2-7, reads DSGVTQTPKHLITATGQRVTLRCSPRSGDLSVYWYQQSLDQGLQFLIQYYNGEERAKGNILERFSAQQFPDLHSELNLSSLELGDSALYFCASSVGSSGGVYEQYFGPGTRLTVT.

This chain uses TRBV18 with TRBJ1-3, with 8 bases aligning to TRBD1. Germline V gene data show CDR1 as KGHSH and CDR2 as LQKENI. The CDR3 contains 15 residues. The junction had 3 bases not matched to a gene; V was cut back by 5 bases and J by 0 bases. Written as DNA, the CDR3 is TGTGCCAGCTCAATGGACAGGGCCTCTGGAAACACCATATATTTT. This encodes CASSMDRASGNTIYF.

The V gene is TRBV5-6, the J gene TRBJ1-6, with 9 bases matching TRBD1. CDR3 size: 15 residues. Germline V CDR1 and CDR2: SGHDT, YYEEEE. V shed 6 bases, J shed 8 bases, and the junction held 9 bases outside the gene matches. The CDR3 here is CASNDRGTLDSPLHF. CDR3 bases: TGTGCCAGCAACGACAGGGGGACATTGGATTCACCCCTCCACTTT.

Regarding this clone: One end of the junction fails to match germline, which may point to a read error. CDR3 DNA sequence: TGTGCCAGCAGCTTCGACCGGGACAGGGCGATTTTT. Its protein product is CASSFDRDRAIF. The chain joins TRBV7-9 to TRBJ1-4; 9 bases are a match to TRBD1. CDR1 and CDR2 from the germline V gene are SEHNR and FQNEAQ (reference sequence). CDR3 length: 12 amino acids.

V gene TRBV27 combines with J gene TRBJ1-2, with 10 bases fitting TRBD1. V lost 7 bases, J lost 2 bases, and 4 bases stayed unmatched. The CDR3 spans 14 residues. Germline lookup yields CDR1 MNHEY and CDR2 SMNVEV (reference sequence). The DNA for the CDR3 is TGTGCCAGCAAGACAGGGGGCCGGAACTATGGCTACACCTTC. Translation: CASKTGGRNYGYTF.